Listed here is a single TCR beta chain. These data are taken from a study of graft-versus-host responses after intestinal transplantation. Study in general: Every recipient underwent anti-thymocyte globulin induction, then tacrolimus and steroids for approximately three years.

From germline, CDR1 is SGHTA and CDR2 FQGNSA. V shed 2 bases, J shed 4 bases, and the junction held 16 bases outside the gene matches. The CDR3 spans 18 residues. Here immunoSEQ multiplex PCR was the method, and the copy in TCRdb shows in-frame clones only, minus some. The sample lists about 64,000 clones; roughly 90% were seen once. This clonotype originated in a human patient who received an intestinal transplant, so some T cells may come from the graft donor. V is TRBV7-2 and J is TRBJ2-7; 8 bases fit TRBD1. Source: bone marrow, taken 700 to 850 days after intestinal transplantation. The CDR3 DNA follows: TGTGCCAGCAGCTTATCCCCCGTACCAGGGGGCGAGGGTTACGAGCAGTACTTC. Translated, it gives CASSLSPVPGGEGYEQYF. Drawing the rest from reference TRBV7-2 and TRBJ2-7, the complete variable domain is GAGVSQSPSNKVTEKGKDVELRCDPISGHTALYWYRQSLGQGLEFLIYFQGNSAPDKSGLPSDRFSAERTGGSVSTLTIQRTQQEDSAVYLCASSLSPVPGGEGYEQYFGPGTRLTVT.